The T cell receptor beta chain described here comes from a study of CD8+ T cells in alopecia areata. Extracted RNA was reverse transcribed, and the resulting cDNA served as sequencing template. The table came from immunoSEQ multiplex PCR; TCRdb's copy has only in-frame clones and leaves some out. Counted here are 150,000 to 200,000 clones, roughly 66% occurring once; the ten biggest clones make up 11%. Peripheral blood and lesional scalp punch biopsies came from alopecia areata patients. The CDR3 extends over 15 amino acids. Germline assignment: CDR1 SEHNR and CDR2 FQNEAQ (reference sequence). V was pared by 5 bases and J by 5 bases, with 18 bases between.

The receptor was derived from a human donor with alopecia areata. The sample here was CD8+ T cells sorted from blood, taken at week 0. The genes are TRBV7-9 and TRBJ1-2; tentative D call: TRBD1 (5 bases). The CDR3 DNA follows: TGTGCCAGCAGCACTCGCGTGGGGACGGATTATGGCTACACCTTC. Protein: CASSTRVGTDYGYTF.